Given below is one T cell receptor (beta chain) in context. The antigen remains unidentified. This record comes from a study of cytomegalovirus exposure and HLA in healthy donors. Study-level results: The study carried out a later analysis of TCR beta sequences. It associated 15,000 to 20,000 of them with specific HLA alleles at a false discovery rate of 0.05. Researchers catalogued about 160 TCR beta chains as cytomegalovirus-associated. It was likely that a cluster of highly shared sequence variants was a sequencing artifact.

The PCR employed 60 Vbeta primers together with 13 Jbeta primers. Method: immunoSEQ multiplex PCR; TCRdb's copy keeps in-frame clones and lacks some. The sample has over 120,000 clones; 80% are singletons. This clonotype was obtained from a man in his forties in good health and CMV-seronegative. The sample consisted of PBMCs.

The CDR3 DNA sequence: TGTGCCAGCTCCCCCCGCCAGGGCCCAGAGACCCAGTACTTC. Residues: CASSPRQGPETQYF. This chain links TRBV18 with TRBJ2-5, with D possibly matching TRBD1 (5 bases). V lost 6 bases, J lost 4 bases, and 15 bases lay in between. Germline loops: CDR1 KGHSH, CDR2 LQKENI. The CDR3 is made up of 14 amino acids. Combining the CDR3 with reference TRBV18 and TRBJ2-5 gives the whole variable domain NAGVMQNPRHLVRRRGQEARLRCSPMKGHSHVYWYRQLPEEGLKFMVYLQKENIIDESGMPKERFSAEFPKEGPSILRIQQVVRGDSAAYFCASSPRQGPETQYFGPGTRLLVL.